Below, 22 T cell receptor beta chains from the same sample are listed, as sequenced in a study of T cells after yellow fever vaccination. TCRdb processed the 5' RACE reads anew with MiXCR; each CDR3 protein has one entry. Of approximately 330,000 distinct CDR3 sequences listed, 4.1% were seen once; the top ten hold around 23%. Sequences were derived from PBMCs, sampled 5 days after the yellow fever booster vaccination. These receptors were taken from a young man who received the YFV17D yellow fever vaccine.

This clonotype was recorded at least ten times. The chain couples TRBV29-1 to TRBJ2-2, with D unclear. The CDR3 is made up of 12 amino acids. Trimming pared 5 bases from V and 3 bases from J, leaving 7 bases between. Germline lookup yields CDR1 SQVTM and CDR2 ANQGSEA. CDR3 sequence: CSVWADTGELFF. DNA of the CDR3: TGCAGCGTTTGGGCTGACACCGGGGAGCTGTTTTTT.

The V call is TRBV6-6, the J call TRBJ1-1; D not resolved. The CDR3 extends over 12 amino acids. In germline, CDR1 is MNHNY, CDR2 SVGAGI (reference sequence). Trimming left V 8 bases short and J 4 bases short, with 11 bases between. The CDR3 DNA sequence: TGTGCCAGCGGGCCGGGGATCACTGAAGCTTTCTTT. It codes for CASGPGITEAFF.

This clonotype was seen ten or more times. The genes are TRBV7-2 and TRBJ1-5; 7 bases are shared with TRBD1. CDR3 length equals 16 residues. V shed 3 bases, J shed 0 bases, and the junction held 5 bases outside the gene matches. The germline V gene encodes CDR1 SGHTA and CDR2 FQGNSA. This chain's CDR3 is CASSFRQGGSNQPQHF. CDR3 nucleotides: TGTGCCAGCAGCTTTCGACAGGGAGGTAGCAATCAGCCCCAGCATTTT.

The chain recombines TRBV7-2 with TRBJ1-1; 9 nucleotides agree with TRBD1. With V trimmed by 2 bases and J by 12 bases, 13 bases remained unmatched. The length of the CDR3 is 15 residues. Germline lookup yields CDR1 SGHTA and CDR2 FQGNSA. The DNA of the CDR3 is TGTGCCAGCAGCTTATTACCCGGGACAGGGATAGAAACTTTCTTT. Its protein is CASSLLPGTGIETFF.

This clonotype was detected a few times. CDR3 residues: CASSQVSSGYQPQHF. The DNA for the CDR3 is TGCGCCAGCAGCCAAGTTTCGTCAGGGTACCAGCCCCAGCATTTT. The genes are TRBV4-1 and TRBJ1-5; weak D call: TRBD1 (5 bases). Germline CDR1 is MGHRA and CDR2 is YSYEKL. The ends were cut back, 1 base at V and 7 bases at J, with 14 bases in the middle. The CDR3 runs 15 residues.

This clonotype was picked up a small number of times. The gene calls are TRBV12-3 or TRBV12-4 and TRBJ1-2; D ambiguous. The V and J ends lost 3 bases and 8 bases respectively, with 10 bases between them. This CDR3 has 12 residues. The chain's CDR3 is CASSFWSVGYTF. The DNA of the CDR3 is TGTGCCAGCAGTTTCTGGTCTGTGGGCTACACCTTC.

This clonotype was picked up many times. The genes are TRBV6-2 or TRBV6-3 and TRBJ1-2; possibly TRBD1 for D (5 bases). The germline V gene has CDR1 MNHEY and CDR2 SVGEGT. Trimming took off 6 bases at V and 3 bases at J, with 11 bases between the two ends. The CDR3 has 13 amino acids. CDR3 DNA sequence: TGTGCCAGCAGCCCGACAGCCCACTATGGCTACACCTTC. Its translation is CASSPTAHYGYTF.

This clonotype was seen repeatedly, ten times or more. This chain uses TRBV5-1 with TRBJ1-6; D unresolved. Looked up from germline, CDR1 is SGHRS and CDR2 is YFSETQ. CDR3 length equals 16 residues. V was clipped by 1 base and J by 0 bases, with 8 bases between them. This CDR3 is CASSLFRSSYNSPLHF. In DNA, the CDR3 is TGCGCCAGCAGCTTGTTTCGGAGCTCCTATAATTCACCCCTCCACTTT.

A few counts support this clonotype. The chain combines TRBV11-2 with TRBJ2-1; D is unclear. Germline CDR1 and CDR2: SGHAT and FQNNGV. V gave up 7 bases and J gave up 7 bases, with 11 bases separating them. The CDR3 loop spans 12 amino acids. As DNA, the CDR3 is TGTGCCAGCACGAGAACAAATAATGAGCAGTTCTTC. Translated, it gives CASTRTNNEQFF.

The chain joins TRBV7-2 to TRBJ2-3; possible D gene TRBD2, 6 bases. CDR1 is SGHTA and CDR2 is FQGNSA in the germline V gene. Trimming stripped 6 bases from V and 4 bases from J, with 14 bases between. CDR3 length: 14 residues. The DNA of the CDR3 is TGTGCCAGCAGAGGGGACTTCCGCGCAGATACGCAGTATTTT. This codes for CASRGDFRADTQYF.

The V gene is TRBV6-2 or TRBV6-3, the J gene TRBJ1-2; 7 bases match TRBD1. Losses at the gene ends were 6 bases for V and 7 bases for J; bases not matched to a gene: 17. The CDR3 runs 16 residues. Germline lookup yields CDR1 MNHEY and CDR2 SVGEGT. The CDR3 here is CASSRLRDRDIFGYTF. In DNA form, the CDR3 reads TGTGCCAGCAGCCGCTTACGGGACAGAGATATATTTGGCTACACCTTC.

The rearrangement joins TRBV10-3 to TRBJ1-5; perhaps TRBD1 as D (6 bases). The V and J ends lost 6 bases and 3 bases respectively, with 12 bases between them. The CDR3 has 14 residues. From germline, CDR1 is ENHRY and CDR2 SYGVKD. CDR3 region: CAIRARGYNQPQHF. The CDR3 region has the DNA TGTGCCATCAGGGCAAGGGGGTACAATCAGCCCCAGCATTTT.

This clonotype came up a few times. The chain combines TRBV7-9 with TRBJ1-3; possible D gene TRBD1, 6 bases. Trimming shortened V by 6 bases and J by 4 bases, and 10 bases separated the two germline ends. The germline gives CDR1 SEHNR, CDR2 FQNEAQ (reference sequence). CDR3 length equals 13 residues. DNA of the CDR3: TGTGCCAGCAGTGCAGGGGCCGGAAACACCATATATTTT. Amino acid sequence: CASSAGAGNTIYF.

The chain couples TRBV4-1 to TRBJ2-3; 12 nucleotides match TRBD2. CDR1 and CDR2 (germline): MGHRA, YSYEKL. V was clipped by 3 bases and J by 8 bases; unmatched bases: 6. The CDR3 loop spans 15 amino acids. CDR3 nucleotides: TGCGCCAGCAGCCAGAGGACTAGCGGGGAAAGTACGCAGTATTTT. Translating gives CASSQRTSGESTQYF.

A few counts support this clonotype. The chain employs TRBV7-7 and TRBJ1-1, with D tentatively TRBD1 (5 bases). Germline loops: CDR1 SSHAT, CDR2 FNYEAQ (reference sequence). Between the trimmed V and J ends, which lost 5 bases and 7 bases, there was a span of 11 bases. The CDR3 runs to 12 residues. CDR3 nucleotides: TGTGCCAGCAGCCCACTCCAGGGTGAAGCTTTCTTT. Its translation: CASSPLQGEAFF.

The chain's CDR3 is CSARGGAQETQYF. In DNA form, the CDR3 reads TGCAGTGCTAGAGGAGGAGCCCAAGAGACCCAGTACTTC. The gene calls are TRBV20-1 and TRBJ2-5, with D unresolved. Germline V CDR1 and CDR2: DFQATT, SNEGSKA (reference sequence). The V and J ends lost 1 base and 1 base respectively, with 7 bases between them. The CDR3 loop spans 13 amino acids.

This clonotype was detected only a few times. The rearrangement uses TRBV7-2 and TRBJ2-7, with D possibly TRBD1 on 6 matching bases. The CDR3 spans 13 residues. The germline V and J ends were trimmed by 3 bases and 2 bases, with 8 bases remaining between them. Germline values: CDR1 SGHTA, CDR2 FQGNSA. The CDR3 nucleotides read TGTGCCAGCAGCTTTAACAGGGCCTACGAGCAGTACTTC. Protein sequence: CASSFNRAYEQYF.

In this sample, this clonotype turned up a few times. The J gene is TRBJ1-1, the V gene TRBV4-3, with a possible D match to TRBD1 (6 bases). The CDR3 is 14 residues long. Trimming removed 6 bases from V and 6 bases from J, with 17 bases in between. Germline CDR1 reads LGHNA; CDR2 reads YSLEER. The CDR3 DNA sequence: TGCGCCAGCAGAGAGAGAGGGGGGAGCGCTGAAGCTTTCTTT. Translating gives CASRERGGSAEAFF.

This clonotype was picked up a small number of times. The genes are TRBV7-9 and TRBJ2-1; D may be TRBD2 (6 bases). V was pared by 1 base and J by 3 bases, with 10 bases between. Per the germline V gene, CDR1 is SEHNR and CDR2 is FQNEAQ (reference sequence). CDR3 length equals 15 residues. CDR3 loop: CASSLVMRGYNEQFF. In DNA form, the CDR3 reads TGTGCCAGCAGCTTAGTTATGCGGGGCTACAATGAGCAGTTCTTC.

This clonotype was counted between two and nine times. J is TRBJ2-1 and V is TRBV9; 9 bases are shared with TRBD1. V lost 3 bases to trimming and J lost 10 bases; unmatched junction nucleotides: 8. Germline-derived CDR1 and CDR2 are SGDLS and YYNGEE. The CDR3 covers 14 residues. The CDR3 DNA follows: TGTGCCAGCAGCGGGACAGGGGTGACGTTCGAGCAGTTCTTC. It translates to CASSGTGVTFEQFF.

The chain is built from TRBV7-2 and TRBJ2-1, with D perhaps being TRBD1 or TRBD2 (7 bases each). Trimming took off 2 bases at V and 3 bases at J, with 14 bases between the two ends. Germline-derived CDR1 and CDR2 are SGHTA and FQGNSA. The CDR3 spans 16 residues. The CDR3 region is CASSLRFRGGYNEQFF. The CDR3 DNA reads TGTGCCAGCAGCTTAAGGTTCAGGGGGGGCTACAATGAGCAGTTCTTC.

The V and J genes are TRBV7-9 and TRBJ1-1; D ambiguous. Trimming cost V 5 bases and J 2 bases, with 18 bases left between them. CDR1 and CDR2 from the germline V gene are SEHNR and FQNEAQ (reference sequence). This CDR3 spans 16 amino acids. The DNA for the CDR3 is TGTGCCAGCAGCGACCCGATCGCAAATAGTAACACTGAAGCTTTCTTT. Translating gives CASSDPIANSNTEAFF.